The 18 T cell receptor beta chains reported below all come from one sample, sequenced in a study of response to subunit inactivated influenza vaccine. One entry per CDR3 protein results from TCRdb running MiXCR on the RT-PCR reads. This sample has about 700,000 distinct CDR3 sequences, with less than 20% found just once. The material sequenced was PBMCs from blood, taken approximately 12 days after vaccination. The origin of the receptors is a man in his fifties or sixties who received an inactivated influenza vaccine.

The chain joins TRBV4-1 to TRBJ2-2, with 13 bases aligning to TRBD2. Germline CDR1 and CDR2: MGHRA and YSYEKL. CDR3 length equals 19 residues. After removal of 2 bases from V and 4 bases from J, the junction contained 10 bases not matched to a gene. CDR3 region: CASSQIILAGGPGTGELFF. DNA of the CDR3: TGCGCCAGCAGCCAAATCATACTAGCGGGGGGGCCGGGCACCGGGGAGCTGTTTTTT.

The chain couples TRBV12-3 or TRBV12-4 to TRBJ2-5; 10 nucleotides align to TRBD2. V gave up 1 base and J gave up 2 bases; unmatched junction bases: 4. This CDR3 has 16 amino acids. In DNA form, the CDR3 reads TGTGCCAGCAGTTTAGGGCTAGCGGGGGAACAAGAGACCCAGTACTTC. Amino acid sequence: CASSLGLAGEQETQYF.

The gene calls are TRBV7-3 and TRBJ2-5; 9 positions agree with TRBD2. There are 14 residues in the CDR3. V lost 4 bases and J lost 4; bases outside the gene matches: 4. From germline, CDR1 is SGHTA and CDR2 FQGTGA. The CDR3 sequence is CASSSSGIAETQYF. CDR3 DNA sequence: TGTGCCAGCAGCTCTAGCGGGATTGCAGAGACCCAGTACTTC. Together with reference TRBV7-3 and TRBJ2-5, the CDR3 gives the full variable domain: GAGVSQTPSNKVTEKGKYVELRCDPISGHTALYWYRQSLGQGPEFLIYFQGTGAADDSGLPNDRFFAVRPEGSVSTLKIQRTERGDSAVYLCASSSSGIAETQYFGPGTRLLVL.

The chain is built from TRBV30 and TRBJ2-3, with 8 nucleotides matching TRBD2. V gave up 0 bases and J gave up 4 bases; unmatched junction bases: 6. CDR3 length: 15 amino acids. Germline lookup yields CDR1 GTSNPN and CDR2 SVGIG (reference sequence). CDR3 in DNA: TGTGCCTGGAGTGTTCTAGCGGGTGGCCCAGATACGCAGTATTTT. Translating it yields CAWSVLAGGPDTQYF.

This clonotype came up many times. This chain uses TRBV20-1 with TRBJ2-7, with 8 bases matching TRBD2. The CDR3 spans 19 residues. Germline V lookup: CDR1 DFQATT, CDR2 SNEGSKA (reference sequence). V lost 8 bases, J lost 1 base, and 25 bases stayed unmatched. The CDR3 nucleotides are TGCAGTACGGGGCGGAGCGGGAGTTTGTCCCGGGCGGGGTCCTACGAGCAGTACTTC. It translates to CSTGRSGSLSRAGSYEQYF.

The gene calls are TRBV10-1 and TRBJ2-3; TRBD1 aligns across 10 bases. Germline CDR1 and CDR2: WNHNN and SYGVQD (reference sequence). V trimming: 6 bases; J trimming: 2 bases; junction bases outside the gene matches: 11. The CDR3 has 17 amino acids. The CDR3 region has the DNA TGCGCCAGCAGCCATCCACCGGGACAGGGGACCACAGATACGCAGTATTTT. Residues: CASSHPPGQGTTDTQYF.

J is TRBJ2-7 and V is TRBV9; 9 positions match TRBD2. The V gene end was trimmed by 0 bases and the J gene end by 3 bases; junction bases not matched to a gene: 7. Germline V gives CDR1 SGDLS, CDR2 YYNGEE. The CDR3 loop spans 16 amino acids. The CDR3 loop reads CASSVAWASGVYEQYF. DNA for the CDR3: TGTGCCAGCAGCGTAGCTTGGGCTAGCGGGGTCTACGAGCAGTACTTC.

The sample holds a few counts of this clonotype. In nucleotides, the CDR3 is TGTGCCAGCAGCTTAGAGGGTGGGGACAGGGTTCCCTACGAGCAGTACTTC. This codes for CASSLEGGDRVPYEQYF. J is TRBJ2-7 and V is TRBV11-2; TRBD1 matches 9 bases. The CDR3 covers 17 residues. Germline CDR1 and CDR2: SGHAT and FQNNGV. Losses at the gene ends were 0 bases for V and 2 bases for J; bases not matched to a gene: 8.

This clonotype was observed a few times. The chain uses TRBV6-1 and TRBJ2-7, with D unresolved. Germline CDR1 is MNHNS and CDR2 is SASEGT. This CDR3 has 13 amino acids. Trimming took off 6 bases at V and 5 bases at J, with 14 bases between the two ends. CDR3 nucleotide sequence: TGTGCCAGCAGCGGATGGCCCACCCACGAGCAGTACTTC. Amino acid sequence: CASSGWPTHEQYF.

The rearrangement uses TRBV6-2 or TRBV6-3 and TRBJ2-7; D not certain. In germline, CDR1 is MNHEY, CDR2 SVGEGT. CDR3 length: 14 residues. The germline V and J ends were trimmed by 7 bases and 0 bases, with 13 bases remaining between them. The CDR3 coding sequence is TGTGCCAGCACCCCCGTGGCTATCTCCTACGAGCAGTACTTC. Translating it yields CASTPVAISYEQYF.

The chain has TRBV15 and TRBJ1-4; D is unclear. The CDR3 is 13 residues long. From germline, CDR1 is LNHNV and CDR2 YYDKDF (reference sequence). V lost 0 bases to trimming and J lost 8 bases, with 7 bases between them. The CDR3 bases are TGTGCCACCAGCAGAGAGAGGAGGGAAAAACTGTTTTTT. Its protein product is CATSRERREKLFF.

The V and J genes are TRBV7-2 and TRBJ1-1, with TRBD1 matching 7 bases. This CDR3 is built from 14 residues. Trimming took 3 bases from V and 1 from J; bases not matched to a gene: 2. Germline CDR1 SGHTA, CDR2 FQGNSA. The CDR3 coding sequence is TGTGCCAGCAGCTTCGACAGGGAGAACACTGAAGCTTTCTTT. This encodes CASSFDRENTEAFF. Variable domain in full (rest from reference TRBV7-2 and TRBJ1-1): GAGVSQSPSNKVTEKGKDVELRCDPISGHTALYWYRQSLGQGLEFLIYFQGNSAPDKSGLPSDRFSAERTGGSVSTLTIQRTQQEDSAVYLCASSFDRENTEAFFGQGTRLTVV.

There are a few counts of this clonotype. The chain has TRBV6-2 or TRBV6-3 and TRBJ2-2, with D unresolved. Germline loops: CDR1 MNHEY, CDR2 SVGEGT. Trimming pared 0 bases from V and 3 bases from J, leaving 5 bases between. CDR3 length: 14 amino acids. The CDR3 protein is CASSYSSDTGELFF. CDR3 in DNA: TGTGCCAGCAGTTACTCGTCCGACACCGGGGAGCTGTTTTTT.

This clonotype showed up just a few times. V gene TRBV20-1 combines with J gene TRBJ2-6, with 8 bases aligning to TRBD2. Germline-derived CDR1 and CDR2 are DFQATT and SNEGSKA (reference sequence). J gave up 5 bases and V 6 bases, and 9 bases lay outside the gene matches. This CDR3 is 15 amino acids long. The CDR3 region has the DNA TGCAGTGCGAAAGACGGGGGGGTCAGGGCCAACGTCCTGACTTTC. Its protein product is CSAKDGGVRANVLTF.

The V call is TRBV25-1, the J call TRBJ2-7; D possibly corresponds to TRBD1 (6 bases). V was trimmed by 4 bases and J by 1 base, leaving 17 bases between them. Germline values: CDR1 MGHDK, CDR2 SYGVNS. The CDR3 extends over 16 amino acids. The CDR3, as DNA: TGTGCCAGCAGTGCTTATTTACCGGGACATTCCTACGAGCAGTACTTC. It is translated as CASSAYLPGHSYEQYF.

V and J are TRBV9 and TRBJ1-2, with D maybe TRBD1 (5 bases). V lost 3 bases to trimming and J lost 0 bases, with 24 bases between them. The CDR3 extends over 19 amino acids. CDR1 SGDLS and CDR2 YYNGEE come from the germline V gene. The CDR3 nucleotides are TGTGCCAGCAGCGAGGGGACGGGCTTTCTAACCTTAGCTAACTATGGCTACACCTTC. Translated, it gives CASSEGTGFLTLANYGYTF. Full variable domain (remainder filled in from reference TRBV9 and TRBJ1-2): DSGVTQTPKHLITATGQRVTLRCSPRSGDLSVYWYQQSLDQGLQFLIQYYNGEERAKGNILERFSAQQFPDLHSELNLSSLELGDSALYFCASSEGTGFLTLANYGYTFGSGTRLTVV.

This chain joins TRBV4-2 and TRBJ2-1; 8 nucleotides align to TRBD2. The trim removed 0 bases at V and 9 bases at J, leaving 7 bases unmatched. There are 15 residues in the CDR3. Germline CDR1 LGHNA, CDR2 YNFKEQ. The CDR3 here is CASSQESGGPGEQFF. CDR3 bases: TGTGCCAGCAGCCAAGAGTCGGGGGGGCCTGGTGAGCAGTTCTTC.

This clonotype was counted only a few times. The genes are TRBV14 and TRBJ1-1; 12 bases are a match to TRBD1. Germline-derived CDR1 and CDR2 are SGHDN and FVKESK. The trim removed 4 bases at V and 1 base at J, leaving 7 bases unmatched. This CDR3 is 17 amino acids long. The DNA for the CDR3 is TGTGCCAGCAGCCCACTGGGACAGGGGGCCCCGAACACTGAAGCTTTCTTT. The encoded protein is CASSPLGQGAPNTEAFF.